This T cell receptor beta chain was identified in a study of blood T cell repertoires in COVID-19. Looking at the study overall: The samples span acute and convalescent COVID-19 from the United States, Italy and Spain. T cells, B-cell-depleted T cells, or PBMCs provided the cDNA or gDNA that served as material.

The CDR3 sequence is 16 residues long. The germline V gene encodes CDR1 LGHNA and CDR2 YNFKEQ. V lost 0 bases and J lost 1; bases outside the gene matches: 4. As originally analysed: Estimation of nucleated cell counts relied on the amplification of reference gene primers. The repertoire was sequenced with immunoSEQ multiplex PCR; TCRdb's copy has only in-frame clones and lacks some. The V and J calls and clone size were taken over from that table, and D and trimming were inferred from the DNA. The table records about 180,000 clones, 80% to 90% of them present only once. The chain couples TRBV4-2 to TRBJ1-2; 8 nucleotides line up with TRBD1. The sequencing sample was made of peripheral blood. The origin of this receptor is a human donor with active or convalescent COVID-19. The donor label of this sample is uncertain. The CDR3 DNA sequence: TGTGCCAGCAGCCAAGAGGCAGGGGGCCGTAACTATGGCTACACCTTC. Amino acid sequence: CASSQEAGGRNYGYTF.